Listed here are 28 T cell receptor beta chains from one sample, sequenced in a study of identical twins. TCRdb called the 5' RACE reads again in MiXCR, with one record for every CDR3 protein. Among 450,000 to 500,000 distinct CDR3 sequences listed, roughly an eighth were seen once. These records were also assigned to another study, of yellow fever vaccine responses in identical twins.

The sample was CD4+ T cells sorted from blood. The receptors derive from a woman younger than 35 in good health.

This clonotype was seen more than once but under ten times. This sequence joins TRBV6-2 or TRBV6-3 and TRBJ2-2, with D perhaps TRBD1 (5 bases). The V gene lost 11 bases and the J gene lost 2 bases, with 9 bases spanning the gap. CDR3 length equals 12 residues. Germline-derived CDR1 and CDR2 are MNHEY and SVGEGT. Here the CDR3 DNA reads TGTGCCGGAAGGGGCAACACCGGGGAGCTGTTTTTT. Translated: CAGRGNTGELFF.

The chain carries TRBV7-2 and TRBJ2-2; a weak D match, TRBD1 (5 bases). CDR1 and CDR2 from the germline V gene are SGHTA and FQGNSA. The ends were cut back, 4 bases at V and 6 bases at J, with 15 bases in the middle. This CDR3 region has 15 residues. The CDR3 DNA reads TGTGCCAGCAGCTCACAGGCGACGGGTCCCGGGGAGCTGTTTTTT. It specifies CASSSQATGPGELFF.

The genes are TRBV5-1 and TRBJ2-5; TRBD1 matches at 10 bases. This CDR3 has 15 residues. Germline V CDR1 and CDR2: SGHRS, YFSETQ. The V gene end was trimmed by 4 bases and the J gene end by 2 bases; junction bases not matched to a gene: 5. The CDR3 reads CASSRGTGEQETQYF. In nucleotides, the CDR3 is TGCGCCAGCAGCAGGGGGACAGGGGAGCAAGAGACCCAGTACTTC.

This clonotype was seen a few times. The CDR3 bases are TGTGCCAGCAGCTCAATTTTTGGGAAGCCAGAGCAGTTCTTC. Protein product: CASSSIFGKPEQFF. The chain uses TRBV6-1 and TRBJ2-1; D is undetermined. V was pared by 6 bases and J by 10 bases, with 19 bases between. Germline V CDR1 and CDR2: MNHNS, SASEGT. The CDR3 covers 14 residues.

This chain joins TRBV5-6 and TRBJ2-5; 8 nucleotides align to TRBD1. The CDR3 spans 15 residues. Unmatched junction bases numbered 7, after V lost 1 base and J lost 5 bases. Germline CDR1 SGHDT, CDR2 YYEEEE. CDR3 region: CASSLRHRGIETQYF. In DNA form, the CDR3 reads TGTGCCAGCAGCTTGAGGCACAGGGGGATCGAGACCCAGTACTTC.

This clonotype was counted a single time. A read error may account for a junction end that differs from germline. This chain joins TRBV18 and TRBJ2-3, with D perhaps matching TRBD1 (6 bases). The CDR3 totals 16 residues. Germline assignment: CDR1 KGHSH and CDR2 LQKENI. The CDR3 sequence: CASSPTVTGSLDAQYF. CDR3 nucleotide sequence: TGTGCCAGCTCACCCACGGTGACAGGCTCTTTAGATGCGCAGTATTTT.

At least ten counts were recorded for this clonotype. This sequence joins TRBV12-3 or TRBV12-4 and TRBJ2-7, with TRBD2 matching 12 bases. This CDR3 region has 13 residues. V shed 9 bases and J 3 bases; nucleotides not matched to a gene: 3. CDR3 nucleotide sequence: TGTGCCAGTCGACTAGCGGGAGTCTACGAGCAGTACTTC. It codes for CASRLAGVYEQYF.

This sequence joins TRBV28 and TRBJ2-7; D might be TRBD1 (6 bases). Trimming left V 4 bases short and J 2 bases short, with 12 bases between. The CDR3 is 14 residues long. The germline V gene has CDR1 MDHEN and CDR2 SYDVKM. CDR3 bases: TGTGCCAGCAGTTCCCTGTGGGGGCCCTACGAGCAGTACTTC. Translation gives CASSSLWGPYEQYF.

This clonotype came up many times. CDR3 DNA: TGTGCCAGCAGTTCCCCGACGGGACATCTTCCCGCCGGGGAGCTGTTTTTT. Translation: CASSSPTGHLPAGELFF. The chain joins TRBV27 to TRBJ2-2; D might be TRBD1 (6 bases). V lost 4 bases and J 6 bases, leaving 21 bases between the germline ends. CDR1 and CDR2 (germline): MNHEY, SMNVEV (reference sequence). The CDR3 loop spans 17 amino acids.

A few counts support this clonotype. The chain couples TRBV7-2 to TRBJ2-7; TRBD2 agrees at 11 bases. The CDR3 length is 15 residues. CDR1 is SGHTA, CDR2 FQGNSA, per germline. Unmatched junction bases numbered 9, after V lost 5 bases and J lost 6 bases. CDR3 sequence reads: CASSTIAGGPGEQYF. In DNA, the CDR3 is TGTGCCAGCAGCACAATAGCGGGAGGGCCGGGCGAGCAGTACTTC. Based on the CDR3 plus reference TRBV7-2 and TRBJ2-7, the full variable domain is GAGVSQSPSNKVTEKGKDVELRCDPISGHTALYWYRQSLGQGLEFLIYFQGNSAPDKSGLPSDRFSAERTGGSVSTLTIQRTQQEDSAVYLCASSTIAGGPGEQYFGPGTRLTVT.

This clonotype was seen a few times. The chain links TRBV11-2 to TRBJ2-4; D is possibly TRBD2 (5 bases). This CDR3 is 17 amino acids long. From germline, CDR1 is SGHAT and CDR2 FQNNGV. The V and J ends lost 1 base and 1 base respectively, with 14 bases between them. The CDR3 region has the DNA TGTGCCAGCAGCTTAGGGGTCCTCGGGGTGGCCAAAAACATTCAGTACTTC. This gives the protein CASSLGVLGVAKNIQYF.

This clonotype was detected a few times. This chain connects TRBV6-5 to TRBJ2-5; unclear D gene. Germline V CDR1 and CDR2: MNHEY, SVGAGI. CDR3 size: 15 residues. V lost 0 bases to trimming and J lost 4 bases, with 12 bases between them. As DNA, the CDR3 is TGTGCCAGCAGTTACTCGACCTCTTGGACAGAGACCCAGTACTTC. Protein: CASSYSTSWTETQYF.

In its sample, this clonotype was seen a few times. CDR3 in DNA: TGCAGTGCTAGAGACAGGGGACAAGAGACCCAGTACTTC. Residues: CSARDRGQETQYF. The rearrangement uses TRBV20-1 and TRBJ2-5; possible D gene TRBD1, 6 bases. Deletions cut 0 bases from V and 2 bases from J, with 7 bases between. Germline CDR1 reads DFQATT; CDR2 reads SNEGSKA (reference sequence). The CDR3 spans 13 residues.

The chain combines TRBV11-2 with TRBJ1-6; weak D call: TRBD1 (5 bases). Looked up from germline, CDR1 is SGHAT and CDR2 is FQNNGV. The CDR3 has 15 residues. Trimming pared 5 bases from V and 9 bases from J, leaving 17 bases between. CDR3 DNA sequence: TGTGCCAGCAGCCTGAAGGGGATTGTGATTTCACCCCTCCACTTT. Translating gives CASSLKGIVISPLHF. The full variable domain, rest sourced from reference TRBV11-2 and TRBJ1-6, is EAGVAQSPRYKIIEKRQSVAFWCNPISGHATLYWYQQILGQGPKLLIQFQNNGVVDDSQLPKDRFSAERLKGVDSTLKIQPAKLEDSAVYLCASSLKGIVISPLHFGNGTRLTVT.

The gene calls are TRBV5-1 and TRBJ2-4, with D perhaps given as TRBD1 or TRBD2 (5 bases each). Trimming cost V 3 bases and J 2 bases, with 12 bases left between them. CDR1 and CDR2 from the germline V gene are SGHRS and YFSETQ. CDR3 length: 15 residues. The DNA for the CDR3 is TGCGCCAGCAGCTCAATTGGGGGATCCAAAAACATTCAGTACTTC. Translation: CASSSIGGSKNIQYF. Full variable domain (outside the CDR3, taken from reference TRBV5-1 and TRBJ2-4): KAGVTQTPRYLIKTRGQQVTLSCSPISGHRSVSWYQQTPGQGLQFLFEYFSETQRNKGNFPGRFSGRQFSNSRSEMNVSTLELGDSALYLCASSSIGGSKNIQYFGAGTRLSVL.

Only a few counts were recorded for this clonotype. V usage is TRBV2 and J usage is TRBJ2-7; TRBD1 matches 10 bases. Trimming cost V 7 bases and J 5 bases; bases outside gene matches: 5. This CDR3 region has 13 residues. Germline loops: CDR1 SNHLY, CDR2 FYNNEI. CDR3 DNA sequence: TGTGCCAGCATATGGGACAGGGGTGACGAGCAGTACTTC. It translates to CASIWDRGDEQYF.

The J gene is TRBJ1-5, the V gene TRBV6-1; tentatively, D is TRBD1 (6 bases). This CDR3 spans 14 amino acids. Trimming pared 5 bases from V and 7 bases from J, leaving 15 bases between. CDR1 is MNHNS, CDR2 SASEGT, per germline. DNA of the CDR3: TGTGCCAGCAGTAGTAACAGGGTTGAACAGCCCCAGCATTTT. It codes for CASSSNRVEQPQHF.

This clonotype was observed at least ten times. V and J are TRBV29-1 and TRBJ2-3; D not certain. The CDR3 is made up of 13 amino acids. Germline loops: CDR1 SQVTM, CDR2 ANQGSEA. Trimming left V 4 bases short and J 5 bases short, with 13 bases between. CDR3 region: CSVGNLHGDTQYF. DNA of the CDR3: TGCAGCGTTGGGAACCTCCATGGAGATACGCAGTATTTT.

The chain is built from TRBV6-2 or TRBV6-3 and TRBJ2-4, with D possibly being TRBD2 (6 bases). Looked up from germline, CDR1 is MNHEY and CDR2 is SVGEGT. The V end was cut by 5 bases, the J end by 9 bases, with 20 bases between. This CDR3 spans 15 amino acids. The CDR3 DNA reads as TGTGCCAGCAGTGGATCGGGACTCTCCTGGAGCATTCAGTACTTC. It translates to CASSGSGLSWSIQYF.

The sample holds many counts of this clonotype. V and J are TRBV7-3 and TRBJ2-2; no clear D gene. Per germline, CDR1 SGHTA and CDR2 FQGTGA. Trimming cost V 2 bases and J 5 bases, with 6 bases left between them. The CDR3 is made up of 13 amino acids. CDR3 sequence (DNA): TGTGCCAGCAGCTTAGTTCGGACCGGGGAGCTGTTTTTT. The encoded protein is CASSLVRTGELFF.

This clonotype was counted between two and nine times. The gene calls are TRBV15 and TRBJ2-5; D possibly corresponds to TRBD2 (7 bases). The CDR3 is 15 amino acids. Trimming stripped 8 bases from V and 5 bases from J, with 21 bases between. In germline, CDR1 is LNHNV, CDR2 YYDKDF (reference sequence). The CDR3: CATAGALAIGETQYF. The CDR3 coding sequence is TGTGCCACCGCGGGGGCACTGGCTATCGGTGAGACCCAGTACTTC.

This clonotype was counted ten times or more. CDR3 in DNA: TGTGCCAGCAGTGTACAGGGGAATGGCTACACCTTC. Encoded protein: CASSVQGNGYTF. The chain has TRBV2 and TRBJ1-2; 7 positions match TRBD1. This CDR3 contains 12 residues. Germline CDR1 and CDR2: SNHLY and FYNNEI. Trimming took 4 bases from V and 6 from J; bases not matched to a gene: 2.

This clonotype was counted ten times or more. The rearrangement joins TRBV5-1 to TRBJ2-5, with 7 bases lining up with TRBD1. V was pared by 1 base and J by 2 bases, with 5 bases of the junction left unmatched. The CDR3 spans 15 residues. From germline, CDR1 is SGHRS and CDR2 YFSETQ. The CDR3 protein is CASSLRDSRQETQYF. The DNA of the CDR3 is TGCGCCAGCAGCTTGCGGGACAGCAGACAAGAGACCCAGTACTTC.

There are a few counts of this clonotype. The chain combines TRBV11-2 with TRBJ2-3; TRBD2 matches 10 bases. Trimming took 5 bases from V and 0 from J; bases not matched to a gene: 14. Germline CDR1 is SGHAT and CDR2 is FQNNGV. The CDR3 covers 19 residues. The CDR3, as DNA: TGTGCCAGCAGCGATAAGGGGTCTAGCGGGGGCTCTAGCACAGATACGCAGTATTTT. Translating it yields CASSDKGSSGGSSTDTQYF.

The chain combines TRBV12-3 or TRBV12-4 with TRBJ1-4, with D perhaps matching TRBD1 (5 bases). The CDR3 has 15 residues. Between the trimmed V and J ends, which lost 4 bases and 4 bases, there was a span of 13 bases. CDR3 sequence (DNA): TGTGCCAGCAGTTGGGTATTGGGGGGTAATGAAAAACTGTTTTTT. As protein: CASSWVLGGNEKLFF.

There are a few counts of this clonotype. The genes are TRBV27 and TRBJ2-1, with 12 bases fitting TRBD2. V was clipped by 5 bases and J by 0 bases; unmatched bases: 14. In germline, CDR1 is MNHEY, CDR2 SMNVEV (reference sequence). The CDR3 consists of 20 residues. The CDR3 protein is CASSVRRLAGVSDSYNEQFF. The DNA for the CDR3 is TGTGCCAGCAGTGTCCGACGACTAGCGGGGGTTTCTGACTCCTACAATGAGCAGTTCTTC.

The J gene is TRBJ2-1, the V gene TRBV6-5; TRBD2 matches 10 bases. V was pared by 4 bases and J by 3 bases, with 3 bases of the junction left unmatched. CDR1 is MNHEY and CDR2 is SVGAGI in the germline V gene. The CDR3 is 15 amino acids. The DNA for the CDR3 is TGTGCCAGCAGTTCTAGCGGGAGTGGCTACAATGAGCAGTTCTTC. Translated, it gives CASSSSGSGYNEQFF.

The chain joins TRBV27 to TRBJ2-3; 7 nucleotides agree with TRBD1. The CDR3 length is 14 residues. Germline V gene data show CDR1 as MNHEY and CDR2 as SMNVEV (reference sequence). V shed 6 bases and J 4 bases; nucleotides not matched to a gene: 7. CDR3: CASRRQGGSDTQYF. Here the CDR3 DNA reads TGTGCCAGCAGGCGACAGGGCGGGTCAGATACGCAGTATTTT.